The 26 T cell receptor beta chains in this list originate from one sample, sequenced in a study of a mutant IDH1 vaccine in newly diagnosed glioma. Libraries were prepared by immunoSEQ multiplex PCR; TCRdb keeps only in-frame clonotypes and omits some of them. The sample lists around 69,000 clones, more than 85% occurring once. These TCRs' antigens remain unknown. Time point here: week 35, safety follow-up. One vaccine dose held 300 ug of mutant IDH1 20-mer peptide and came with topical imiquimod. This specimen was PBMCs, taken from a glioma patient whose treatment included an IDH1 peptide vaccine. These receptors all stem from a man aged 25 to 40 with glioma.

This chain links TRBV19 with TRBJ1-5; D might be TRBD1 (6 bases). Deletions cut 5 bases from V and 3 bases from J, with 17 bases between. The CDR3 consists of 16 residues. Germline lookup yields CDR1 LNHDA and CDR2 SQIVND (reference sequence). In DNA, the CDR3 is TGTGCCAGTAGTCCCCCGGGGGCGCGGGACAATCAGCCCCAGCATTTT. Protein sequence: CASSPPGARDNQPQHF.

V gene TRBV2 combines with J gene TRBJ2-2; TRBD2 matches at 8 bases. V lost 7 bases, J lost 4 bases, and 2 bases stayed unmatched. Germline values: CDR1 SNHLY, CDR2 FYNNEI. The CDR3 spans 13 residues. This chain's CDR3 is CASKREFTGELFF. CDR3 nucleotides: TGTGCCAGCAAGCGGGAGTTCACCGGGGAGCTGTTTTTT.

The chain joins TRBV7-2 to TRBJ1-1; D is uncertain. Germline V gene lookup returns CDR1 SGHTA and CDR2 FQGNSA. Deletions cut 6 bases from V and 10 bases from J, with 12 bases between. The length of the CDR3 is 11 residues. This CDR3 is CASSPDRLAFF. The DNA for the CDR3 is TGTGCCAGCAGTCCAGACCGCCTAGCTTTCTTT.

In its sample, this clone was seen once. The J gene is TRBJ1-1, the V gene TRBV19, with D hard to call. The CDR3 length is 13 residues. V lost 6 bases and J lost 4, with 12 bases in between. CDR1 LNHDA and CDR2 SQIVND come from the germline V gene (reference sequence). CDR3 protein: CASSAGRSTEAFF. In DNA form, the CDR3 reads TGTGCCAGTAGCGCAGGTAGGAGCACTGAAGCTTTCTTT.

The chain is built from TRBV28 and TRBJ2-7, with unresolved D. Germline values: CDR1 MDHEN, CDR2 SYDVKM. The CDR3 is 13 residues long. Between the trimmed V and J ends, which lost 6 bases and 6 bases, there was a span of 15 bases. The CDR3 is CASRQRMSIEQYF. CDR3 in DNA: TGTGCCAGCAGACAAAGAATGAGTATCGAGCAGTACTTC.

The chain uses TRBV15 and TRBJ1-3; no definite D call. CDR3 length: 14 amino acids. V was cut by 0 bases and J by 2 bases, with 5 bases left in between. CDR1 and CDR2 from the germline V gene are LNHNV and YYDKDF (reference sequence). The CDR3 is CATSRDQAGNTIYF. CDR3 sequence (DNA): TGTGCCACCAGCAGAGATCAAGCTGGAAACACCATATATTTT. Full variable domain (rest looked up from reference TRBV15 and TRBJ1-3): DAMVIQNPRYQVTQFGKPVTLSCSQTLNHNVMYWYQQKSSQAPKLLFHYYDKDFNNEADTPDNFQSRRPNTSFCFLDIRSPGLGDTAMYLCATSRDQAGNTIYFGEGSWLTVV.

The chain uses TRBV19 and TRBJ2-3, with D perhaps matching TRBD1 (6 bases). This CDR3 comprises 16 residues. Deletions cut 9 bases from V and 0 bases from J, with 19 bases between. Per the germline V gene, CDR1 is LNHDA and CDR2 is SQIVND (reference sequence). In DNA form, the CDR3 reads TGTGCCAGAGTCCAGCTGCGGACAGCTAGCACAGATACGCAGTATTTT. It codes for CARVQLRTASTDTQYF.

This clone was picked up one time. This sequence joins TRBV30 and TRBJ1-1; a possible D gene is TRBD1 (5 bases). The V end was cut by 5 bases, the J end by 3 bases, with 16 bases between. In germline, CDR1 is GTSNPN, CDR2 SVGIG (reference sequence). This CDR3 spans 14 amino acids. CDR3 residues: CAWGKLLGDTEAFF. CDR3 DNA: TGTGCCTGGGGGAAACTTCTGGGGGACACTGAAGCTTTCTTT.

V gene TRBV27 combines with J gene TRBJ1-1, with TRBD1 matching over 9 bases. The CDR3 extends over 14 amino acids. V dropped 3 bases and J dropped 4; count of bases not matched to a gene: 3. Germline V lookup: CDR1 MNHEY, CDR2 SMNVEV (reference sequence). CDR3 bases: TGTGCCAGCAGTTTGACGACAGGGGGCACTGAAGCTTTCTTT. Translated: CASSLTTGGTEAFF.

V is TRBV18 and J is TRBJ2-7; the D is unclear. The ends were cut back, 3 bases at V and 2 bases at J, with 20 bases in the middle. Germline CDR1 and CDR2: KGHSH and LQKENI. The CDR3 extends over 17 amino acids. CDR3 residues: CASSPLPGRVSPYEQYF. The CDR3 region has the DNA TGTGCCAGCTCACCTCTACCAGGAAGGGTCTCGCCCTACGAGCAGTACTTC.

The CDR3 coding sequence is TGTGCCAGCAGCTTAGCTGGAAAAGAGACCCAGTACTTC. Its protein product is CASSLAGKETQYF. V and J are TRBV7-9 and TRBJ2-5; D is unresolved. V lost 0 bases and J lost 3, with 5 bases in between. Germline V gene data show CDR1 as SEHNR and CDR2 as FQNEAQ (reference sequence). CDR3 length: 13 residues.

This clone was recorded only once. This chain joins TRBV6-5 and TRBJ1-4; D remains unclear. Germline V gives CDR1 MNHEY, CDR2 SVGAGI. This CDR3 has 14 residues. Trimming shortened V by 6 bases and J by 0 bases, and 8 bases separated the two germline ends. The CDR3 DNA is TGTGCCAGCAGGGATGGGGCAACTAATGAAAAACTGTTTTTT. It yields the protein CASRDGATNEKLFF.

This clone was seen more than once but under ten times. This sequence joins TRBV7-2 and TRBJ1-1; 8 bases are shared with TRBD1. Looked up from germline, CDR1 is SGHTA and CDR2 is FQGNSA. The CDR3 covers 15 residues. The V and J ends lost 1 base and 5 bases, in that order; junction bases with no gene match: 6. CDR3 region: CASSLEAGGGTEAFF. DNA for the CDR3: TGTGCCAGCAGCTTAGAAGCAGGGGGCGGAACTGAAGCTTTCTTT. Full variable domain (outside the CDR3, taken from reference TRBV7-2 and TRBJ1-1): GAGVSQSPSNKVTEKGKDVELRCDPISGHTALYWYRQSLGQGLEFLIYFQGNSAPDKSGLPSDRFSAERTGGSVSTLTIQRTQQEDSAVYLCASSLEAGGGTEAFFGQGTRLTVV.

The table lists this clone with a few counts. Here the CDR3 reads CASSQGQGGSPLHF. The CDR3 region has the DNA TGTGCCAGCAGCCAGGGACAGGGGGGTTCACCCCTCCACTTT. The gene calls are TRBV7-2 and TRBJ1-6, with 11 bases lining up with TRBD1. CDR3 length: 14 amino acids. Germline trimming cut 5 bases from V and 9 bases from J; bases unmatched to any gene: 3. Germline-derived CDR1 and CDR2 are SGHTA and FQGNSA.

The V gene is TRBV4-2, the J gene TRBJ2-7, with TRBD2 identical over 7 bases. The germline V gene encodes CDR1 LGHNA and CDR2 YNFKEQ. The CDR3 sequence is 20 residues long. Trimming at V came to 0 bases and at J to 4 bases, leaving 21 bases not matched to a gene. DNA of the CDR3: TGTGCCAGCAGCCAAGATAGATCCCTTCCTTGGGAGGGAGGACCTTACGAGCAGTACTTC. Residues: CASSQDRSLPWEGGPYEQYF.

CDR3 residues: CASSSGSVEKHYEQYF. The CDR3 DNA reads as TGTGCCAGCAGCTCCGGGTCGGTCGAGAAGCACTACGAGCAGTACTTC. V usage is TRBV13 and J usage is TRBJ2-7; D call uncertain. The CDR3 spans 16 residues. The V end lost 4 bases, the J end lost 3 bases, and 19 bases lay between the germline ends. Germline V gene sequence: CDR1 PRHDT, CDR2 FYEKMQ (reference sequence). The full variable domain, in which reference TRBV13 and TRBJ2-7 provide the parts outside the CDR3, is AAGVIQSPRHLIKEKRETATLKCYPIPRHDTVYWYQQGPGQDPQFLISFYEKMQSDKGSIPDRFSAQQFSDYHSELNMSSLELGDSALYFCASSSGSVEKHYEQYFGPGTRLTVT.

This clone turned up a few times. This rearrangement joins TRBV21-1 to TRBJ1-5. TRBV21-1 counts as a pseudogene. The CDR3 is 11 amino acids. CDR3 sequence: CASRENQPQHF. CDR3 bases: TGTGCCAGCAGGGAAAACCAGCCCCAGCATTTT.

The genes are TRBV18 and TRBJ2-1; a weak D match, TRBD2 (6 bases). V gave up 5 bases and J gave up 2 bases, with 13 bases separating them. The CDR3 is made up of 15 amino acids. The germline CDR1 and CDR2 sequences are KGHSH and LQKENI. CDR3 in DNA: TGTGCCAGCTCAGCAACGGGGGTTACCTACAATGAGCAGTTCTTC. This translates into CASSATGVTYNEQFF.

Comments on this clone: The limits of the CDR3 on the DNA are not certain, so only TCRdb's listed CDR3 is given. The V gene is TRBV5-1, the J gene TRBJ2-2; the table names TRBD1, a call not compared with the DNA. The germline V gene has CDR1 SGHRS and CDR2 YFSETQ. The length of the CDR3 is 18 amino acids, counting both ends. The CDR3 loop reads CASSFPGGVSLDTGELFF.

This rearrangement joins TRBV10-3 to TRBJ1-3, with 8 bases aligning to TRBD1. The CDR3 runs to 14 residues. Germline trimming cut 2 bases from V and 6 bases from J; bases unmatched to any gene: 3. Germline CDR1 and CDR2: ENHRY and SYGVKD. Here the CDR3 reads CAISEDRGVNTIYF. The CDR3 coding sequence is TGTGCCATCAGTGAGGACAGGGGTGTAAACACCATATATTTT.

The J gene is TRBJ2-3, the V gene TRBV7-2; D tentatively reads TRBD1 or TRBD2 (5 bases each). V lost 0 bases and J lost 6, with 13 bases in between. This CDR3 contains 15 residues. Germline V gives CDR1 SGHTA, CDR2 FQGNSA. The CDR3 loop is CASSLASGGTDTQYF. Written as DNA, the CDR3 is TGTGCCAGCAGCTTAGCGAGTGGTGGGACGGATACGCAGTATTTT.

The rearrangement uses TRBV27 and TRBJ2-2; the D gene is possibly TRBD1 (5 bases). There are 14 residues in the CDR3. Trimming pared 4 bases from V and 2 bases from J, leaving 8 bases between. The V gene's germline CDR1 is MNHEY and CDR2 SMNVEV (reference sequence). The CDR3 sequence is CASSWGPNTGELFF. The CDR3 DNA is TGTGCCAGCAGTTGGGGCCCCAACACCGGGGAGCTGTTTTTT.

V usage is TRBV19 and J usage is TRBJ2-3; 10 bases are a match to TRBD1. V was pared by 4 bases and J by 3 bases, with 7 bases of the junction left unmatched. The germline V gene has CDR1 LNHDA and CDR2 SQIVND (reference sequence). The CDR3 sequence is 16 residues long. The CDR3 sequence is CASSTRDRGLTDTQYF. The CDR3 nucleotides read TGTGCCAGTAGTACAAGGGACAGGGGATTAACAGATACGCAGTATTTT.

The rearrangement links TRBV2 to TRBJ1-6; 10 bases are a match to TRBD1. The CDR3 runs 15 residues. CDR1 and CDR2 (germline): SNHLY, FYNNEI. Trimming at V came to 5 bases and at J to 8 bases, leaving 6 bases not matched to a gene. CDR3 amino acids: CASSRDRGGYSPLHF. The CDR3 coding sequence is TGTGCCAGCAGTAGGGACAGGGGAGGTTATTCACCCCTCCACTTT.

This clone has a handful of counts. The chain couples TRBV7-8 to TRBJ2-2, with D tentatively TRBD2 (7 bases). The CDR3 is 16 residues long. CDR1 SGHVS and CDR2 FQNEAQ come from the germline V gene. The V and J ends lost 5 bases and 0 bases respectively, with 13 bases between them. The CDR3 protein is CASSAREGANTGELFF. CDR3 DNA: TGTGCCAGCAGCGCAAGGGAGGGGGCGAACACCGGGGAGCTGTTTTTT.

V is TRBV18 and J is TRBJ2-3; D gene uncertain. The CDR3 totals 12 residues. Germline CDR1 and CDR2: KGHSH and LQKENI. V lost 2 bases to trimming and J lost 0 bases, with 0 bases between them. The CDR3 protein is CASSPSTDTQYF. The CDR3 bases are TGTGCCAGCTCACCAAGCACAGATACGCAGTATTTT. The full variable domain, its missing parts supplied by reference TRBV18 and TRBJ2-3, is NAGVMQNPRHLVRRRGQEARLRCSPMKGHSHVYWYRQLPEEGLKFMVYLQKENIIDESGMPKERFSAEFPKEGPSILRIQQVVRGDSAAYFCASSPSTDTQYFGPGTRLTVL.